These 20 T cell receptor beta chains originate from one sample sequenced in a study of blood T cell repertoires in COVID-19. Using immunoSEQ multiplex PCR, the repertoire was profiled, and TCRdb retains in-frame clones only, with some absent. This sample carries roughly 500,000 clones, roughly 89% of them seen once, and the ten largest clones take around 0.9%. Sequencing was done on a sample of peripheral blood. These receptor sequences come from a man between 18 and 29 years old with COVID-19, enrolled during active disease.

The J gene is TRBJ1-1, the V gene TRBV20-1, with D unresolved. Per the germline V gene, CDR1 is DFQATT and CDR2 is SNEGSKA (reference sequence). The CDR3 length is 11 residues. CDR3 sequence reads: CKPRPSTEAFF. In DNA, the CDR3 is TGCAAGCCACGCCCGAGCACTGAAGCTTTCTTT.

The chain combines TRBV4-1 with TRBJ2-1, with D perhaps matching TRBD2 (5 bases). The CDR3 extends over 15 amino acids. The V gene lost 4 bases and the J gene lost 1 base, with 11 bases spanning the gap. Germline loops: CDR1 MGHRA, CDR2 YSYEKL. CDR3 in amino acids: CASSRTDSSYNEQFF. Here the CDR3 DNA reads TGCGCCAGCAGCCGAACGGACTCATCCTACAATGAGCAGTTCTTC.

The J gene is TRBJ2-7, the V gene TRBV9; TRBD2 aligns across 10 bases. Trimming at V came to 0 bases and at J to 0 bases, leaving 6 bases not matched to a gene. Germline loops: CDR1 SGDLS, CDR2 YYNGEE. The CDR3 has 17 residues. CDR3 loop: CASSVGLAGESSYEQYF. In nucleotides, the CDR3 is TGTGCCAGCAGCGTAGGGCTAGCGGGGGAAAGCTCCTACGAGCAGTACTTC.

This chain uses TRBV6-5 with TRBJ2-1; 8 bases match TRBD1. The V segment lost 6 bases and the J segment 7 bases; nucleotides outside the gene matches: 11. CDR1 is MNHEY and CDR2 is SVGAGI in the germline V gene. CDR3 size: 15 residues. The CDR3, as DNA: TGTGCCAGCAGCCTGACAGGGGCCAGCTTGAATGAGCAGTTCTTC. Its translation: CASSLTGASLNEQFF.

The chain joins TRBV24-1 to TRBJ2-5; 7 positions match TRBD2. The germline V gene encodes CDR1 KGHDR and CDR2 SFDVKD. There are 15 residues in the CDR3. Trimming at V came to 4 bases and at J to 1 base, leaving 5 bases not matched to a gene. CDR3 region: CATSESGTTQETQYF. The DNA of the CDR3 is TGTGCCACCAGTGAGTCCGGGACTACCCAAGAGACCCAGTACTTC.

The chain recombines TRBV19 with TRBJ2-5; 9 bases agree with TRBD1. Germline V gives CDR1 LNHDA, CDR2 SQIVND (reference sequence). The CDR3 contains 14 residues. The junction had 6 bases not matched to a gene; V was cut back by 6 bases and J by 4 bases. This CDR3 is CASSEGQGGETQYF. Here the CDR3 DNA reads TGTGCCAGTAGCGAGGGACAGGGTGGAGAGACCCAGTACTTC.

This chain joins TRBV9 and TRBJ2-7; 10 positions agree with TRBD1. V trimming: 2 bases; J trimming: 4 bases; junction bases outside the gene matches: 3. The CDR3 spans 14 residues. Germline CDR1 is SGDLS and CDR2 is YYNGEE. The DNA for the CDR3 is TGTGCCAGCAGCGTCGACAGGGGGCCTTACGAGCAGTACTTC. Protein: CASSVDRGPYEQYF.

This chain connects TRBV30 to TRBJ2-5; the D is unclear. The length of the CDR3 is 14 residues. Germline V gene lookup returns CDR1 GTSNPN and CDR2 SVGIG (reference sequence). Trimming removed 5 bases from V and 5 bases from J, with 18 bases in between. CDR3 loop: CAWASSPVGETQYF. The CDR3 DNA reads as TGTGCCTGGGCCTCCTCACCGGTCGGGGAGACCCAGTACTTC. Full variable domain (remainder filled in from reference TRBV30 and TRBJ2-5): SQTIHQWPATLVQPVGSPLSLECTVEGTSNPNLYWYRQAAGRGLQLLFYSVGIGQISSEVPQNLSASRPQDRQFILSSKKLLLSDSGFYLCAWASSPVGETQYFGPGTRLLVL.

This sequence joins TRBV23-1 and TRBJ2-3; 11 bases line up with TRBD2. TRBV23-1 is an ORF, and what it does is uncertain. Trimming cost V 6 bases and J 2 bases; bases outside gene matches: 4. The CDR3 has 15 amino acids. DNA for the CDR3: TGCGCCAGCAGCGTGACTAGCGGGGTCACAGATACGCAGTATTTT. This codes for CASSVTSGVTDTQYF.

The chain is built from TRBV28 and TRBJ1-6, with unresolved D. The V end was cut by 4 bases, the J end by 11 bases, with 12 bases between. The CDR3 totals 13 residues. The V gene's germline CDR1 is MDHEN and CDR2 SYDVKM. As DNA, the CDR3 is TGTGCCAGCAGTTGGAGGACCGGGACACCCCTCCACTTT. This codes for CASSWRTGTPLHF.

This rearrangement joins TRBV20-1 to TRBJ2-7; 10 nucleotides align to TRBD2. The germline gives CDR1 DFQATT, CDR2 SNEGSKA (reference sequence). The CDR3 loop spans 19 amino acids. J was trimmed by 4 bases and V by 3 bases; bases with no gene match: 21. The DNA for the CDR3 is TGCAGTGCTAGTGCCCAAACTAGCGGGGCCGCCTTTCCGGCTTACGAGCAGTACTTC. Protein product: CSASAQTSGAAFPAYEQYF.

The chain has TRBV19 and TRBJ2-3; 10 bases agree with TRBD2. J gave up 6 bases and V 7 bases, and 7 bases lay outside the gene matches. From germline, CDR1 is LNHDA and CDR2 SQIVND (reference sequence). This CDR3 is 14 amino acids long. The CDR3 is CASTPSGRADTQYF. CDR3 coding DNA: TGTGCCAGTACCCCCAGCGGGAGGGCCGATACGCAGTATTTT.

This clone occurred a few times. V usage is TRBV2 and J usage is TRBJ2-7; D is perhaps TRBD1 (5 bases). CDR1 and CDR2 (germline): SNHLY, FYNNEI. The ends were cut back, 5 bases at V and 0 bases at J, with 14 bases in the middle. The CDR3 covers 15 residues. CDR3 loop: CASSPTARSSYEQYF. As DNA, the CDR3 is TGTGCCAGCAGTCCGACAGCCAGGAGCTCCTACGAGCAGTACTTC.

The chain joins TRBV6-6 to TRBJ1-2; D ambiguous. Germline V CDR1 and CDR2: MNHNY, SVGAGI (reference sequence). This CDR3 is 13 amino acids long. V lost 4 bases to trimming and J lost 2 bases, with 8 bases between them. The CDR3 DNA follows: TGTGCCAGCAGTTTATCTGCGAACTATGGCTACACCTTC. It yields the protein CASSLSANYGYTF.

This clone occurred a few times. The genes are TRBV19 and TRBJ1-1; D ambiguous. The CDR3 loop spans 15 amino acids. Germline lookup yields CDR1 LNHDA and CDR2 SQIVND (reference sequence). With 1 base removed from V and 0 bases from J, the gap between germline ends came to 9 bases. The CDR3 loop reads CASSIVYRLNTEAFF. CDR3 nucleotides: TGTGCCAGTAGTATAGTTTACAGATTGAACACTGAAGCTTTCTTT.

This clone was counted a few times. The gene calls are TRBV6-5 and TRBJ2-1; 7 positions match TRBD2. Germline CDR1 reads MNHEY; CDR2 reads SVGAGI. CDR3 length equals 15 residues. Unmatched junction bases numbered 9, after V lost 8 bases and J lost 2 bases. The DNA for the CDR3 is TGTGCCAGCCGATCCTTCGGGACTACCTACAATGAGCAGTTCTTC. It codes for CASRSFGTTYNEQFF.

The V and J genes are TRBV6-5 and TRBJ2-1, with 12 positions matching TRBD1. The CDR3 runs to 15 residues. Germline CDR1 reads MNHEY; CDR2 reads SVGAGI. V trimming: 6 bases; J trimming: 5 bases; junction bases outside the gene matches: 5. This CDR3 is CASRPGTGGHNEQFF. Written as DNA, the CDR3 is TGTGCCAGCAGGCCCGGGACAGGGGGCCACAATGAGCAGTTCTTC.

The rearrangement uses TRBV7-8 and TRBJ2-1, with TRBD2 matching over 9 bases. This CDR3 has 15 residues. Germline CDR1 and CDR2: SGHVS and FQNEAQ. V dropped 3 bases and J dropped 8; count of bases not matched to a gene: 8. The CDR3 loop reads CASSFSGTSFDEQFF. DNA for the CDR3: TGTGCCAGCAGCTTCTCCGGGACTAGCTTCGATGAGCAGTTCTTC.

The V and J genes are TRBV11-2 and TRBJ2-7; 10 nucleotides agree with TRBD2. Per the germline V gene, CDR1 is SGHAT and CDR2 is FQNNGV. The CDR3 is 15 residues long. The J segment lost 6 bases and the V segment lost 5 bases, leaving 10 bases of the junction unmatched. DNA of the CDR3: TGTGCCAGCAGCCGGGGGGGTACTAGCGGGGCCGAGCAGTACTTC. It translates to CASSRGGTSGAEQYF.

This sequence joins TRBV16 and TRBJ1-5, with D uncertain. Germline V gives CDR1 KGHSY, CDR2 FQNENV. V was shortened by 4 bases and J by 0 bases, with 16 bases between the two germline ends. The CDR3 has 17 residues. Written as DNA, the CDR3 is TGTGCCAGCAGCCCGACGGCAGGCGATTATAGCAATCAGCCCCAGCATTTT. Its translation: CASSPTAGDYSNQPQHF.